These 2 T cell receptor beta chains share one sample of origin, sequenced in a study of blood T cell repertoires in COVID-19. Clones were read by immunoSEQ multiplex PCR, and TCRdb kept only the in-frame ones, dropping some. The repertoire has 250,000 to 350,000 clones, around 86% of them found once; the top ten carry roughly 0.96%. Sequenced sample: peripheral blood. These receptors were collected from a woman aged 35 to 49 who had recovered from COVID-19.

This chain links TRBV11-2 with TRBJ1-6; 8 bases agree with TRBD1. Germline assignment: CDR1 SGHAT and CDR2 FQNNGV. J was trimmed by 5 bases and V by 3 bases; bases with no gene match: 6. CDR3 length equals 16 residues. CDR3 loop: CASSFQGAENNSPLHF. CDR3 nucleotides: TGTGCCAGCAGCTTTCAGGGGGCTGAGAATAATTCACCCCTCCACTTT.

CDR3 amino acids: CASSGRRDGRTDTQYF. Written as DNA, the CDR3 is TGTGCCAGCAGCGGCCGGCGGGACGGTCGCACAGATACGCAGTATTTT. The rearrangement uses TRBV11-1 and TRBJ2-3, with D perhaps matching TRBD2 (6 bases). The CDR3 has 16 residues. V shed 5 bases and J shed 1 base, with 16 bases lying between them. Germline values: CDR1 SGHAT, CDR2 FQDESV (reference sequence). The full variable domain, in which reference TRBV11-1 and TRBJ2-3 provide the parts outside the CDR3, is EAEVAQSPRYKITEKSQAVAFWCDPISGHATLYWYRQILGQGPELLVQFQDESVVDDSQLPKDRFSAERLKGVDSTLKIQPAELGDSAMYLCASSGRRDGRTDTQYFGPGTRLTVL.